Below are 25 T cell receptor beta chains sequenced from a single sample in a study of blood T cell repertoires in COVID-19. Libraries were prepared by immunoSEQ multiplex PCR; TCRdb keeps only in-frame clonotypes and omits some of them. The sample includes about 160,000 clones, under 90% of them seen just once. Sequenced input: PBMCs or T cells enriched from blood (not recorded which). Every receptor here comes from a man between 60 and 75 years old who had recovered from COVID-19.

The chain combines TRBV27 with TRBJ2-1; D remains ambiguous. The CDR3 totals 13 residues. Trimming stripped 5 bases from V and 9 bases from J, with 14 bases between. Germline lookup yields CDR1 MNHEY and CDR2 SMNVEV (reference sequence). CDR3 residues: CASSTTNPSEQFF. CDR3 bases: TGTGCCAGCAGTACAACTAACCCCAGTGAGCAGTTCTTC.

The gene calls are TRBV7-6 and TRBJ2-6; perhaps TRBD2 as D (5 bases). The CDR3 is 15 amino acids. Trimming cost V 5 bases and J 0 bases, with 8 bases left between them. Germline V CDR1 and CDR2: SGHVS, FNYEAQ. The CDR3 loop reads CASSKRGSGANVLTF. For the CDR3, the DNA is TGTGCCAGCAGCAAACGGGGCTCTGGGGCCAACGTCCTGACTTTC. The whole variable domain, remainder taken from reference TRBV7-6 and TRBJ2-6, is GAGVSQSPRYKVTKRGQDVALRCDPISGHVSLYWYRQALGQGPEFLTYFNYEAQQDKSGLPNDRFSAERPEGSISTLTIQRTEQRDSAMYRCASSKRGSGANVLTFGAGSRLTVL.

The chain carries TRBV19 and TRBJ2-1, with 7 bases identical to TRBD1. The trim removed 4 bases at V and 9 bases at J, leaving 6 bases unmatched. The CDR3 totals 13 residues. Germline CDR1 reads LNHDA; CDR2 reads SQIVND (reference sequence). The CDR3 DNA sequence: TGTGCCAGTAGTACACAACAGGGGACTGAGCAGTTCTTC. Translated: CASSTQQGTEQFF.

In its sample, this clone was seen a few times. CDR3: CASSLDRVSYGYTF. The CDR3 nucleotides read TGTGCCAGCAGCTTAGACAGGGTGTCCTATGGCTACACCTTC. J is TRBJ1-2 and V is TRBV7-2; possible D gene TRBD1, 6 bases. V lost 1 base and J lost 4, with 10 bases in between. CDR1 is SGHTA and CDR2 is FQGNSA in the germline V gene. This CDR3 comprises 14 residues.

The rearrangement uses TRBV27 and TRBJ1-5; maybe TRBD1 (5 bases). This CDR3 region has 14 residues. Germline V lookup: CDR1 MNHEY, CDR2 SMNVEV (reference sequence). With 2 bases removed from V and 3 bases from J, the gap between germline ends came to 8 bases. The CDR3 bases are TGTGCCAGCAGTTTACAGGGTCACAATCAGCCCCAGCATTTT. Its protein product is CASSLQGHNQPQHF.

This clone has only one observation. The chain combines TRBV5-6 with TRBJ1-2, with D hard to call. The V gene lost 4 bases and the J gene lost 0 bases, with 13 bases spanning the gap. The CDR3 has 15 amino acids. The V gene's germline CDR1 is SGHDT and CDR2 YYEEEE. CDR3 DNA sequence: TGTGCCAGCAGCCCCCCCAGTTTGCCTAACTATGGCTACACCTTC. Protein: CASSPPSLPNYGYTF.

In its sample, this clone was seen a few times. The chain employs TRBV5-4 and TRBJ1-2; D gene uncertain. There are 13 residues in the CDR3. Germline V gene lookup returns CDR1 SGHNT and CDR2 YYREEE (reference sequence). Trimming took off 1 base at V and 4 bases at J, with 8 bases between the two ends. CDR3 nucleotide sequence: TGTGCCAGCAGCTTGCCGGGGAGCTATGGCTACACCTTC. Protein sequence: CASSLPGSYGYTF.

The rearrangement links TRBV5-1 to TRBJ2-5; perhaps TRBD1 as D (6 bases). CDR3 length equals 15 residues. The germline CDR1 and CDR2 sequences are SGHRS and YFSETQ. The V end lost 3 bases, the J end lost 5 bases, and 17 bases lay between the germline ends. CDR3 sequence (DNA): TGCGCCAGCAGCTCGACGGACAGCCCCTCGGAGACCCAGTACTTC. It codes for CASSSTDSPSETQYF.

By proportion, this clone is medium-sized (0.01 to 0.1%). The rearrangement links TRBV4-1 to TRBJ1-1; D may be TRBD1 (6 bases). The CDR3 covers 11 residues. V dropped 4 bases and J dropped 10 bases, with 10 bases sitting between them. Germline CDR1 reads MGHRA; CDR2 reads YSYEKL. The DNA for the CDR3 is TGCGCCAGCAGCCGTGGACAGTCAGCTTTCTTT. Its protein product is CASSRGQSAFF.

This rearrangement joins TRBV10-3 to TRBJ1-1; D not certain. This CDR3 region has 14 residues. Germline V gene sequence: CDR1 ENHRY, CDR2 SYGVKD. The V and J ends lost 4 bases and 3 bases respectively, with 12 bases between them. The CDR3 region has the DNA TGTGCCATCAGTGCGAGAGGGCGGGACACTGAAGCTTTCTTT. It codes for CAISARGRDTEAFF.

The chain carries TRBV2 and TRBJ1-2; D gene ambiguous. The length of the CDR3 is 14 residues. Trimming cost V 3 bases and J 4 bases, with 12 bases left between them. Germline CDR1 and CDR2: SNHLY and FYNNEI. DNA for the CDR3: TGTGCCAGCAGTGAGATTGAGGGTATCTATGGCTACACCTTC. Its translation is CASSEIEGIYGYTF.

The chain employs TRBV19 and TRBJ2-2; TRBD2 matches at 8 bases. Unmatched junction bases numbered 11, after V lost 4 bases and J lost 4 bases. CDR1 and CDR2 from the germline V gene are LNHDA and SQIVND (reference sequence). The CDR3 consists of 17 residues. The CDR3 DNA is TGTGCCAGTAGTACCACCGGACTAGCTCGAGTCACCGGGGAGCTGTTTTTT. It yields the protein CASSTTGLARVTGELFF.

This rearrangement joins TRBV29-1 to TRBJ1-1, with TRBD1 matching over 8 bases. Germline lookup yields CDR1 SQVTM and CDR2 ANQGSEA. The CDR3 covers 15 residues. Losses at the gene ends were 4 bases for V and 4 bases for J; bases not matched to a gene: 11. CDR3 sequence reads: CSVASTGQGLTEAFF. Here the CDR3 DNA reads TGCAGCGTTGCTTCCACTGGACAGGGTCTCACTGAAGCTTTCTTT.

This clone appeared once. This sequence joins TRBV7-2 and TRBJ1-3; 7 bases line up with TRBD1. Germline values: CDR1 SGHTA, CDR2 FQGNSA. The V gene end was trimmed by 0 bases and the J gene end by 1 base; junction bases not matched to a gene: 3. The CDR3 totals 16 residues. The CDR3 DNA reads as TGTGCCAGCAGCTTAGCGCTGGGACAGTCTGGAAACACCATATATTTT. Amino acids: CASSLALGQSGNTIYF.

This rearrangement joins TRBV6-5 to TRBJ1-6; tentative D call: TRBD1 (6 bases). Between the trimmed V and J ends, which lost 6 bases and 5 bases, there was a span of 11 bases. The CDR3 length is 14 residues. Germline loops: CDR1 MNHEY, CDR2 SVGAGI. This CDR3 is CASRSGHNNSPLHF. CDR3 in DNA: TGTGCCAGCAGGTCGGGACACAATAATTCACCCCTCCACTTT.

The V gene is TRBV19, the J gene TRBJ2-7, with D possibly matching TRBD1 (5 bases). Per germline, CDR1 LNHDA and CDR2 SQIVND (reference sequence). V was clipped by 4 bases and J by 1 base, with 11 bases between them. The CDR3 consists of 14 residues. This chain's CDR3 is CASSTTDTSYEQYF. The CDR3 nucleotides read TGTGCCAGTAGTACGACGGACACGTCCTACGAGCAGTACTTC.

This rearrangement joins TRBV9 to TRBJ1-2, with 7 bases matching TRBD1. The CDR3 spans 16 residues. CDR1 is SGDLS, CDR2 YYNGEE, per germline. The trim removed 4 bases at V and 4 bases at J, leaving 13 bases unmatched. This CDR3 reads CASSLGSGAGGYGYTF. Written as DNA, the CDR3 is TGTGCCAGCAGCTTGGGTTCGGGGGCAGGGGGCTATGGCTACACCTTC.

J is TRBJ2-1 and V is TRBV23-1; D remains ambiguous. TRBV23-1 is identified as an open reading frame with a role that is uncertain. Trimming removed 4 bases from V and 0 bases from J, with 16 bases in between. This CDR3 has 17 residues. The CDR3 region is CASSLVADSYSYNEQFF. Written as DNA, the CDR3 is TGCGCCAGCAGTCTAGTCGCGGATAGCTACTCCTACAATGAGCAGTTCTTC.

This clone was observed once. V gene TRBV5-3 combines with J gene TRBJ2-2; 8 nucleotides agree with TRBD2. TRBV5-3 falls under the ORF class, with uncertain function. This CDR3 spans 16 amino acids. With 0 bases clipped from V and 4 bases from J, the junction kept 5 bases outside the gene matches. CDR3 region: CARSLGLAGCTGELFF. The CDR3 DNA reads TGTGCCAGAAGCTTGGGGTTAGCGGGATGCACCGGGGAGCTGTTTTTT.

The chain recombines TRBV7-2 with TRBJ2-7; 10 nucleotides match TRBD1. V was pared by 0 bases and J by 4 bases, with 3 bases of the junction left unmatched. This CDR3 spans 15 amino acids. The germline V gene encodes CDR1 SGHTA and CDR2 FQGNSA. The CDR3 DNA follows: TGTGCCAGCAGCTTAGCGACAGGGGGCCTATACGAGCAGTACTTC. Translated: CASSLATGGLYEQYF.

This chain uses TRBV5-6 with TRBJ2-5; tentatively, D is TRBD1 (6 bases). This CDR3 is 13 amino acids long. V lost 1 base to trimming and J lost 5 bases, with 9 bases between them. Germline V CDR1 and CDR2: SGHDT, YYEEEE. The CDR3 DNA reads TGTGCCAGCAGCTTGCCAGGGGTCGAGACCCAGTACTTC. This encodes CASSLPGVETQYF.

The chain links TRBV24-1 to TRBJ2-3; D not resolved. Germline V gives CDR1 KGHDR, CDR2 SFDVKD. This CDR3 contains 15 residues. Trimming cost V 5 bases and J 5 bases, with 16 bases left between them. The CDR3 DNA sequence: TGTGCCACCAGTGCCCTCCTAGGTGCGCGAGATACGCAGTATTTT. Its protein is CATSALLGARDTQYF.

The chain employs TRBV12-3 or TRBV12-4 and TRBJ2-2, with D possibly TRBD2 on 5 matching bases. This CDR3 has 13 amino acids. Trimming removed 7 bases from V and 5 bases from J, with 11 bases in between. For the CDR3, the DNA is TGTGCCAGCAAAGGGCCGGGGACCGGGGAGCTGTTTTTT. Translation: CASKGPGTGELFF.

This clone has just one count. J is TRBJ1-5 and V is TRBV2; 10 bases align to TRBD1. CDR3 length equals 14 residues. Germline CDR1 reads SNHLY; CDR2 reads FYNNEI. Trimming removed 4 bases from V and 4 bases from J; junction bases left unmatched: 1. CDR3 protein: CASSGDRGNQPQHF. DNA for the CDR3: TGTGCCAGCAGTGGGGACAGGGGAAATCAGCCCCAGCATTTT.

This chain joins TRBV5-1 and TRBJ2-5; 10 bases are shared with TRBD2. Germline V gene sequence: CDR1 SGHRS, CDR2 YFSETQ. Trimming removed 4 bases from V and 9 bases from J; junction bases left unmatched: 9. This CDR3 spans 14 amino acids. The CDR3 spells CASSPGLAFEAQYF. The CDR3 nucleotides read TGCGCCAGCAGCCCGGGACTAGCGTTTGAGGCCCAGTACTTC.